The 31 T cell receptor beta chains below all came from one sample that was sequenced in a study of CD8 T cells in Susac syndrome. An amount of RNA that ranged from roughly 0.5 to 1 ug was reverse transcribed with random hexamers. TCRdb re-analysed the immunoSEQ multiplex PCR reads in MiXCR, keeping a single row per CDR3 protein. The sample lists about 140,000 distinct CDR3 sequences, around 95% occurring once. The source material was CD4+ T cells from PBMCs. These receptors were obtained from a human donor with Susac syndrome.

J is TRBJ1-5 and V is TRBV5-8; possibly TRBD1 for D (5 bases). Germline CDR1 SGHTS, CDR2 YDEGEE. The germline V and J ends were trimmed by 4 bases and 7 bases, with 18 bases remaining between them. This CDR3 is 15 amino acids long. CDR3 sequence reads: CASSEGRGGSQPQHF. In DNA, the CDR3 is TGTGCCAGCAGCGAGGGACGGGGAGGGAGCCAGCCCCAGCATTTT.

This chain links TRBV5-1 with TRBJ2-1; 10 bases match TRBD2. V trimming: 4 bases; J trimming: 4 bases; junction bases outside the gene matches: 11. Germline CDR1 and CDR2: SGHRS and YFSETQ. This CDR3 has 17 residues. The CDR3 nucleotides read TGCGCCAGCAGCACGCGGGAAGGACTAGCGGCGTACAATGAGCAGTTCTTC. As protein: CASSTREGLAAYNEQFF.

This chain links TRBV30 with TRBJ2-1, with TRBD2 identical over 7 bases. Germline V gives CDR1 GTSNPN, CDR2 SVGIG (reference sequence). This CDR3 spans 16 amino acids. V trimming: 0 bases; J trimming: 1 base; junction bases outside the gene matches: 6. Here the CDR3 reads CAWSVQSSGSYNEQFF. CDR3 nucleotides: TGTGCCTGGAGTGTACAATCTAGCGGATCCTACAATGAGCAGTTCTTC. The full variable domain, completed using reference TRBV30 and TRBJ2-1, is SQTIHQWPATLVQPVGSPLSLECTVEGTSNPNLYWYRQAAGRGLQLLFYSVGIGQISSEVPQNLSASRPQDRQFILSSKKLLLSDSGFYLCAWSVQSSGSYNEQFFGPGTRLTVL.

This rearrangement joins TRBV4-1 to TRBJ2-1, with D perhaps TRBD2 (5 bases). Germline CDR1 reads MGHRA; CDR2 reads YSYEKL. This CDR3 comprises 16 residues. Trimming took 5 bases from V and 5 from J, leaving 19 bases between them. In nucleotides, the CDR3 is TGCGCCAGCAGCTACGGACGCCTATCCGGGAACAATGAGCAGTTCTTC. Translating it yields CASSYGRLSGNNEQFF.

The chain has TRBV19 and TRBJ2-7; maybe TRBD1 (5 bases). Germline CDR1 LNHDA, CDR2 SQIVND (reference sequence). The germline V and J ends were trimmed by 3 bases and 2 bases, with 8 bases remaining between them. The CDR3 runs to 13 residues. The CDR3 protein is CASSIDSTYEQYF. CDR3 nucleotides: TGTGCCAGTAGTATTGACAGCACCTACGAGCAGTACTTC.

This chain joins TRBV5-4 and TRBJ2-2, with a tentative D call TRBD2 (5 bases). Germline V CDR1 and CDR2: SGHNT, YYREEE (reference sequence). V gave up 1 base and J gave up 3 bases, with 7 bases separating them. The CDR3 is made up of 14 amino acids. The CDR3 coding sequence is TGTGCCAGCAGCTTGACAGCGGACACCGGGGAGCTGTTTTTT. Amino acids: CASSLTADTGELFF.

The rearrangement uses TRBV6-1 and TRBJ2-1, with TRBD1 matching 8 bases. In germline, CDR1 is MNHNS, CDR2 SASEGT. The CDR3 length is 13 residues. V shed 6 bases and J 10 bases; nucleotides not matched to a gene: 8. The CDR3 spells CASSLGQGKEQFF. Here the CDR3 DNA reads TGTGCCAGCAGCCTAGGACAGGGAAAAGAGCAGTTCTTC.

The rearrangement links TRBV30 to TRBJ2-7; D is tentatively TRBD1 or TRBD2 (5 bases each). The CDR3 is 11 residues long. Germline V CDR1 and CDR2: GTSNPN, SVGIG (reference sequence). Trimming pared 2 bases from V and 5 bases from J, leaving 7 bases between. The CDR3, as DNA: TGTGCCTGGAGTTGGGGGAACGAGCAGTACTTC. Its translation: CAWSWGNEQYF.

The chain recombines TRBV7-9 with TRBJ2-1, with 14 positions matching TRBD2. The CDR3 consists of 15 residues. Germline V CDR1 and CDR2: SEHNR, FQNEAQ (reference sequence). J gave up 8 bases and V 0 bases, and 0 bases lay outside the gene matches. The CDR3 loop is CASSLAGLAGDEQFF. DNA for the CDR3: TGTGCCAGCAGCTTAGCGGGACTAGCGGGGGATGAGCAGTTCTTC.

CDR3 loop: CASSLGGSRNEQFF. The CDR3, as DNA: TGCGCCAGCAGCTTGGGCGGGAGTAGAAATGAGCAGTTCTTC. The rearrangement uses TRBV5-1 and TRBJ2-1, with 7 bases aligning to TRBD2. Germline V CDR1 and CDR2: SGHRS, YFSETQ. The CDR3 consists of 14 residues. V trimming: 0 bases; J trimming: 7 bases; junction bases outside the gene matches: 4.

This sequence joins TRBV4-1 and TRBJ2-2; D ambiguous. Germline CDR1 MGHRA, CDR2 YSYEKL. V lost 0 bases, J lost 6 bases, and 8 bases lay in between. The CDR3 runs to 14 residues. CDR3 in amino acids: CASSQDLIPGELFF. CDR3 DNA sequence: TGCGCCAGCAGCCAAGATTTGATCCCCGGGGAGCTGTTTTTT.

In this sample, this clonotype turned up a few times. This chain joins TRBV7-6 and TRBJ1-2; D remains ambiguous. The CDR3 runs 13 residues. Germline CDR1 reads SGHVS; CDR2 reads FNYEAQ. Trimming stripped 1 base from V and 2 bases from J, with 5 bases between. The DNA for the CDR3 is TGTGCCAGCAGCTTAGTGGGAAACTATGGCTACACCTTC. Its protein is CASSLVGNYGYTF.

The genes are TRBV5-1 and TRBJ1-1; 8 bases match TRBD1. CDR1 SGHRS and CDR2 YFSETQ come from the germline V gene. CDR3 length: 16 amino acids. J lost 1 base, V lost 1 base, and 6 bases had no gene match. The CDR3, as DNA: TGCGCCAGCAGCTTGAGAGCAGGGGGCGAGAACACTGAAGCTTTCTTT. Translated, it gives CASSLRAGGENTEAFF.

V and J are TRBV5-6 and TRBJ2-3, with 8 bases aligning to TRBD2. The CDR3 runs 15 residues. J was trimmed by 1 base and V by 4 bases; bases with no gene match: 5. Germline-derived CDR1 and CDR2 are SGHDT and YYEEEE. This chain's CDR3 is CASSPAGGRTDTQYF. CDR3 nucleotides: TGTGCCAGCAGCCCTGCGGGGGGACGCACAGATACGCAGTATTTT.

CDR3 loop: CAWSDNFRRGYTF. Written as DNA, the CDR3 is TGTGCCTGGAGCGACAATTTTCGGAGAGGCTACACCTTC. The rearrangement links TRBV30 to TRBJ1-2; the D is unclear. The V gene lost 3 bases and the J gene lost 8 bases, with 16 bases spanning the gap. The CDR3 length is 13 residues. Germline values: CDR1 GTSNPN, CDR2 SVGIG (reference sequence).

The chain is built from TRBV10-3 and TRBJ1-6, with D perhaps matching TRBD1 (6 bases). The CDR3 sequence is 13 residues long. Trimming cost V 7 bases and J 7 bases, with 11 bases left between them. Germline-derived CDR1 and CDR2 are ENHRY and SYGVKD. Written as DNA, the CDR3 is TGTGCCATCAAGCCAGGGGAGAATTCACCCCTCCACTTT. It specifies CAIKPGENSPLHF.

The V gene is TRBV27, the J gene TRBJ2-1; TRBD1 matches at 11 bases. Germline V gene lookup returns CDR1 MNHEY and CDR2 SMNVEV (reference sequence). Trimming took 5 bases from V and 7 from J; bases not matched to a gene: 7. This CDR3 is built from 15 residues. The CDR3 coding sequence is TGTGCCAGCAGTACCCGGGACAGGGGGACAAATGAGCAGTTCTTC. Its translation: CASSTRDRGTNEQFF.

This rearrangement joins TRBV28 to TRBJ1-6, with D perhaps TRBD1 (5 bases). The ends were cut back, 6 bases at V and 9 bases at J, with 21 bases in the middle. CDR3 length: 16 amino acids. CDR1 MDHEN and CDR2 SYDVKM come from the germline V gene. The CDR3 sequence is CASSPAGSVGGSPLHF. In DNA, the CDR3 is TGTGCCAGCAGCCCGGCCGGGAGTGTGGGGGGTTCACCCCTCCACTTT.

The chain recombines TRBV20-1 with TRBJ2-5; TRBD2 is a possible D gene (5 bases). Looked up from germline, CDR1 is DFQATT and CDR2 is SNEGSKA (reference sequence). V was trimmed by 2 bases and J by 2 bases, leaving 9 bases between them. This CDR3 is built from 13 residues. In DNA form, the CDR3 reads TGCAGTGCTAGACCCACGGGGCAAGAGACCCAGTACTTC. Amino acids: CSARPTGQETQYF.

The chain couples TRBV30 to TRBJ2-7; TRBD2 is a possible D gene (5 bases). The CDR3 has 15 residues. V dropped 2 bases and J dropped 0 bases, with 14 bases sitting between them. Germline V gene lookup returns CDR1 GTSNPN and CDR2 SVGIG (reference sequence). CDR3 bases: TGTGCCTGGAGTCCAGGCAGAGGGTTCTCCTACGAGCAGTACTTC. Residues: CAWSPGRGFSYEQYF.

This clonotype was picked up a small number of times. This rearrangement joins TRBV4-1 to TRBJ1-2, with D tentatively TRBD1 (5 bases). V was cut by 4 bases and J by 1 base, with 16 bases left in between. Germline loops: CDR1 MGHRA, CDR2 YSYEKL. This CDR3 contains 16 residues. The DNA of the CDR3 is TGCGCCAGCAGCCGGGGGGGGGTGGCTATTAACTATGGCTACACCTTC. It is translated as CASSRGGVAINYGYTF.

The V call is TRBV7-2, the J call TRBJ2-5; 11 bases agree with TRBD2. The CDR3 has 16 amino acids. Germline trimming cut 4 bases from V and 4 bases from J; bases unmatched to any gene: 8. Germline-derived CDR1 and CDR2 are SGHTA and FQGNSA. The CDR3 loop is CASSSRLAGLSETQYF. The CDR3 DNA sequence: TGTGCCAGCAGCTCCCGACTAGCGGGGTTGTCAGAGACCCAGTACTTC.

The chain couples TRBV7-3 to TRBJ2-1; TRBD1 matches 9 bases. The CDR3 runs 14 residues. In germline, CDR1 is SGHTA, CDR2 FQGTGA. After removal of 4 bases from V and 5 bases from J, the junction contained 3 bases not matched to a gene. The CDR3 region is CASSSWTGDNEQFF. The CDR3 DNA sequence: TGTGCCAGCAGCTCATGGACAGGGGACAATGAGCAGTTCTTC.

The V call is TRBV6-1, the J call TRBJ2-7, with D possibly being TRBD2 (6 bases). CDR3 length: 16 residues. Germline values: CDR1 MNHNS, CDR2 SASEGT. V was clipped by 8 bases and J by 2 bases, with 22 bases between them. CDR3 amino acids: CASSSRNTSPAYEQYF. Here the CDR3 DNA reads TGTGCCAGCTCGTCCAGAAACACTAGCCCAGCCTACGAGCAGTACTTC.

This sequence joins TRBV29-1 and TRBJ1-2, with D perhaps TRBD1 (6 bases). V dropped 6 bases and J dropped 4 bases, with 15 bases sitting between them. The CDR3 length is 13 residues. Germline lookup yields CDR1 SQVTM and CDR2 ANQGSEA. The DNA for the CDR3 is TGCAGCGTCGACCCCGGACAGACCTATGGCTACACCTTC. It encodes CSVDPGQTYGYTF.

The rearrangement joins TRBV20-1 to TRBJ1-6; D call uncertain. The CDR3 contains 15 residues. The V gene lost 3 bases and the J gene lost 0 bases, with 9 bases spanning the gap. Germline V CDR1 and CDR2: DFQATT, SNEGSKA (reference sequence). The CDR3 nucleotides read TGCAGTGCTAGTCGGCTGAACTCCTATAATTCACCCCTCCACTTT. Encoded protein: CSASRLNSYNSPLHF.

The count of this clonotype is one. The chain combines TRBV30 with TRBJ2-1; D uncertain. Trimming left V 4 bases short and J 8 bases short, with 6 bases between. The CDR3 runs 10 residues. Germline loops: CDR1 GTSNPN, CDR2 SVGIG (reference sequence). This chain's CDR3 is CAWKGDEQFF. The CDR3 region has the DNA TGTGCCTGGAAAGGCGATGAGCAGTTCTTC.

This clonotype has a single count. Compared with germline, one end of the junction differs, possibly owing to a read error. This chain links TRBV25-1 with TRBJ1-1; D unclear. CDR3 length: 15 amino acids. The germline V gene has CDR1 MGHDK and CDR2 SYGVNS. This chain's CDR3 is CASSVPGGSNTEAFF. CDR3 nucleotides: TGTGCCAGCAGTGTCCCCGGCGGCAGCAACACTGAAGCCTTCTTT.

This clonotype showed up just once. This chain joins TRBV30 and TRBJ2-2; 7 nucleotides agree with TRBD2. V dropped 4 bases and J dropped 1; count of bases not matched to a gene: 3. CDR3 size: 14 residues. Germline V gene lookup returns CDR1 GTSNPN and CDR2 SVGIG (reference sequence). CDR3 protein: CAWKPSGNTGELFF. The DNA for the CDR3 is TGTGCCTGGAAGCCTAGCGGGAACACCGGGGAGCTGTTTTTT.

The CDR3 protein is CASSPGQVYNEQFF. CDR3 DNA sequence: TGCGCCAGCAGCCCTGGACAGGTATACAATGAGCAGTTCTTC. This chain joins TRBV5-1 and TRBJ2-1, with 7 bases aligning to TRBD1. The CDR3 runs 14 residues. Unmatched junction bases numbered 5, after V lost 4 bases and J lost 4 bases. CDR1 SGHRS and CDR2 YFSETQ come from the germline V gene.

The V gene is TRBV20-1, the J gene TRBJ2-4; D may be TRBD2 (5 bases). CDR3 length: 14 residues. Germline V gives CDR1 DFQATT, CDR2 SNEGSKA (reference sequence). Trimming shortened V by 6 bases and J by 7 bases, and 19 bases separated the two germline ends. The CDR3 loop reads CSAPAGDWLNIQYF. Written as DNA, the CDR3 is TGCAGTGCCCCGGCCGGGGATTGGCTGAACATTCAGTACTTC.